This TCR beta chain was documented in a study of T cell responses to AZD1222 COVID-19 vaccine. The germline V gene encodes CDR1 MNHEY and CDR2 SVGAGI. The CDR3 totals 13 residues. Deletions cut 3 bases from V and 5 bases from J, with 10 bases between. Using immunoSEQ multiplex PCR, the repertoire was profiled, and TCRdb retains in-frame clones only, with some absent. The sample gives approximately 100,000 clones, nearly 90% of which show up once; roughly 18% is in the top ten. This clone was observed a single time. The V and J genes are TRBV6-5 and TRBJ1-2; no reliable D call. This receptor was identified in an adult in good health. Sequencing used peripheral blood, obtained on day 0 of AZD1222 vaccination. This CDR3 is CASSYFQNYGYTF. CDR3 in DNA: TGTGCCAGCAGTTATTTCCAGAATTATGGCTACACCTTC.